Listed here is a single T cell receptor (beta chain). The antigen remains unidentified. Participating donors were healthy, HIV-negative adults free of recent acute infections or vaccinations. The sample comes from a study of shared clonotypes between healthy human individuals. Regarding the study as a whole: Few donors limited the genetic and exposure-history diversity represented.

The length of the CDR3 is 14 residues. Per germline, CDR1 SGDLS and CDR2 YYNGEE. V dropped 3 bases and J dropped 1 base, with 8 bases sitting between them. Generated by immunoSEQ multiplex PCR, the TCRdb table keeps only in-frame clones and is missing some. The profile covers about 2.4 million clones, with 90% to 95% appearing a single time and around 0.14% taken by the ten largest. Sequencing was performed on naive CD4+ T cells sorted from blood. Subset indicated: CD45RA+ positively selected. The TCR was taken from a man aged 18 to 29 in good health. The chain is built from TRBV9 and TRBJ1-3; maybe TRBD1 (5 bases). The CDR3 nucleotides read TGTGCCAGCAGCGCCAGGGAGTCTGGAAACACCATATATTTT. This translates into CASSARESGNTIYF.